What follows describes a single T cell receptor (beta chain). The antigen remains undetermined. The data were taken from a study of OX40 agonist ivuxolimab in advanced cancers. Overall study: Six ivuxolimab dose levels, 0.01 to 10 mg/kg, were given intravenously every 2 weeks. Cohort: 80% to 85% men, mean age about 60, aged about 20 to 80. Broader study findings: CD8+ T cells averaged more expanded clones than CD4+.

The assay was immunoSEQ multiplex PCR, and TCRdb's table has in-frame clones only and misses some. This sample has approximately 44,000 clones, with about four fifths found just once. The specimen comprised CD4+ or CD8+ T cells sorted from blood, sampled in a trial of the OX40 agonist ivuxolimab. This TCR was recovered from an adult with an advanced solid tumor such as melanoma, head and neck, liver or kidney cancer.

CDR3 DNA sequence: TGTGCCAGCAGCTTAGGGCAGGGGGTCTACGAGCAGTACTTC. It specifies CASSLGQGVYEQYF. The chain joins TRBV7-8 to TRBJ2-7, with 7 bases fitting TRBD1. From germline, CDR1 is SGHVS and CDR2 FQNEAQ. The CDR3 is 14 residues long. The trim removed 1 base at V and 3 bases at J, leaving 3 bases unmatched.